This T cell receptor (beta chain) came from a study of response to subunit inactivated influenza vaccine. To note about this clonotype: Its target is unknown.

TCRdb processed the RT-PCR reads anew with MiXCR; each CDR3 protein has one entry. The repertoire holds about 650,000 distinct CDR3 sequences, with around 15% as singletons. V was trimmed by 3 bases and J by 2 bases, leaving 14 bases between them. Germline lookup yields CDR1 SQVTM and CDR2 ANQGSEA. The CDR3 has 14 residues. Findings of the study overall: Few new T cells, the authors suggested, are recruited by each seasonal influenza vaccination.

The rearrangement links TRBV29-1 to TRBJ2-7, with TRBD2 as a possible D gene (7 bases). Material: PBMCs from blood, obtained less than 15 days before vaccination. The sequence was obtained from a man over 45 who received an inactivated influenza vaccine. The DNA for the CDR3 is TGCAGCGTTGAGCAAGGGGGGGTCCCCTACGAGCAGTACTTC. This sequence encodes CSVEQGGVPYEQYF.